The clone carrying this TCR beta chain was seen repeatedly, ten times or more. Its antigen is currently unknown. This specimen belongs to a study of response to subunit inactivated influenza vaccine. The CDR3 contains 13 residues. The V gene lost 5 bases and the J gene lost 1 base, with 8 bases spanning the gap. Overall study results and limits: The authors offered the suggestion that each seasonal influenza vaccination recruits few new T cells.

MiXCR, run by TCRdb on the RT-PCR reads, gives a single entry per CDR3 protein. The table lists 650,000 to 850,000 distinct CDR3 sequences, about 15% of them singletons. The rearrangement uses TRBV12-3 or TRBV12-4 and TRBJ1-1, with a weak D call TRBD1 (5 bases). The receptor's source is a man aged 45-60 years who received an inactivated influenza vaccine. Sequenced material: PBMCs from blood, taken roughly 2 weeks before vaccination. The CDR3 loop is CASSRTQNTEAFF. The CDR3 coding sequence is TGTGCCAGCAGTAGGACACAGAACACTGAAGCTTTCTTT.